This passage covers 30 T cell receptor beta chains from one sample sequenced in a study of cytomegalovirus exposure and HLA in healthy donors. PCR was performed using 60 Vbeta and 13 Jbeta primers. Method: immunoSEQ multiplex PCR; TCRdb's copy keeps in-frame clones and lacks some. The table has some 160,000 clones, about 74% seen once. Sample: PBMCs. The receptors shown here come from a middle-aged woman in good health and CMV-seronegative.

Here the CDR3 DNA reads TGTGCCAGCAGCTTAGGCTCGGGGGGGCTTACTCAGCCCCAGCATTTT. Its translation is CASSLGSGGLTQPQHF. The rearrangement uses TRBV7-9 and TRBJ1-5; TRBD1 is a possible D gene (6 bases). V was trimmed by 1 base and J by 6 bases, leaving 16 bases between them. Germline V gene lookup returns CDR1 SEHNR and CDR2 FQNEAQ (reference sequence). The length of the CDR3 is 16 residues.

The chain is built from TRBV13 and TRBJ2-7, with D possibly being TRBD2 (5 bases). V shed 1 base and J shed 7 bases, with 14 bases lying between them. The CDR3 covers 14 residues. CDR1 is PRHDT and CDR2 is FYEKMQ in the germline V gene (reference sequence). The DNA for the CDR3 is TGTGCCAGCAGCTTAGACGGGATTTCACGGGAGCAGTACTTC. It specifies CASSLDGISREQYF.

The CDR3 bases are TGTGCCAGCAGCTTAGGAGAGGGAGGGGATACGCAGTATTTT. Protein: CASSLGEGGDTQYF. The rearrangement links TRBV7-7 to TRBJ2-3; 7 positions agree with TRBD2. V dropped 1 base and J dropped 6; count of bases not matched to a gene: 4. This CDR3 region has 14 residues. CDR1 is SSHAT, CDR2 FNYEAQ, per germline (reference sequence).

The chain has TRBV4-1 and TRBJ2-5; 9 nucleotides align to TRBD1. This CDR3 is built from 17 residues. Germline V gene sequence: CDR1 MGHRA, CDR2 YSYEKL. V shed 5 bases and J 1 base; nucleotides not matched to a gene: 11. CDR3 in DNA: TGCGCCAGCAGCTTACGCACCCCGACAGGGGGCCAAGAGACCCAGTACTTC. Protein sequence: CASSLRTPTGGQETQYF.

This chain uses TRBV5-4 with TRBJ1-1, with D possibly matching TRBD1 (6 bases). CDR3 length equals 14 residues. V gave up 4 bases and J gave up 2 bases, with 12 bases separating them. Germline CDR1 is SGHNT and CDR2 is YYREEE (reference sequence). The CDR3 sequence: CASSRGGDNTEAFF. As DNA, the CDR3 is TGTGCCAGCAGCCGAGGGGGGGACAACACTGAAGCTTTCTTT.

This chain uses TRBV29-1 with TRBJ2-3; the match to TRBD1 covers 7 bases. Germline CDR1 reads SQVTM; CDR2 reads ANQGSEA. V gave up 1 base and J gave up 5 bases; unmatched junction bases: 15. CDR3 length: 17 amino acids. The CDR3 DNA reads as TGCAGCGTTGAAGGGGGGTCAAAAAGGGGGCCTGGAGATACGCAGTATTTT. It codes for CSVEGGSKRGPGDTQYF.

V usage is TRBV5-5 and J usage is TRBJ2-1; 9 positions match TRBD2. J gave up 6 bases and V 0 bases, and 7 bases lay outside the gene matches. CDR1 and CDR2 from the germline V gene are SGHKS and YYEKEE (reference sequence). This CDR3 is 16 amino acids long. Here the CDR3 reads CASSLGTSARGNEQFF. CDR3 DNA sequence: TGTGCCAGCAGCTTGGGGACTAGCGCTAGGGGCAATGAGCAGTTCTTC.

CDR3 nucleotides: TGCGCCAGCAGCTTGCTATCAGGGCTCCGCACAGATACGCAGTATTTT. Its protein product is CASSLLSGLRTDTQYF. The chain has TRBV5-1 and TRBJ2-3, with D maybe TRBD1 (5 bases). The germline V gene has CDR1 SGHRS and CDR2 YFSETQ. The CDR3 consists of 16 residues. Trimming removed 1 base from V and 1 base from J, with 13 bases in between.

CDR3 region: CSADRKFGWGLAGGEADTQYF. CDR3 DNA sequence: TGCAGCGCAGACAGGAAGTTCGGCTGGGGACTAGCGGGAGGCGAGGCAGATACGCAGTATTTT. V gene TRBV29-1 combines with J gene TRBJ2-3; 15 bases agree with TRBD2. V lost 7 bases, J lost 4 bases, and 24 bases stayed unmatched. Germline CDR1 reads SQVTM; CDR2 reads ANQGSEA. The CDR3 has 21 residues.

V is TRBV5-1 and J is TRBJ2-5; TRBD1 aligns across 11 bases. V lost 3 bases to trimming and J lost 4 bases; unmatched junction nucleotides: 5. The CDR3 is 15 amino acids. Germline loops: CDR1 SGHRS, CDR2 YFSETQ. The CDR3 DNA is TGCGCCAGCAGCTCTGGACAGGGGGCCCGAGAGACCCAGTACTTC. It encodes CASSSGQGARETQYF. The full variable domain, its missing parts supplied by reference TRBV5-1 and TRBJ2-5, is KAGVTQTPRYLIKTRGQQVTLSCSPISGHRSVSWYQQTPGQGLQFLFEYFSETQRNKGNFPGRFSGRQFSNSRSEMNVSTLELGDSALYLCASSSGQGARETQYFGPGTRLLVL.

The V gene is TRBV18, the J gene TRBJ1-1; TRBD1 matches 7 bases. The CDR3 contains 20 residues. Trimming at V came to 4 bases and at J to 3 bases, leaving 23 bases not matched to a gene. From germline, CDR1 is KGHSH and CDR2 LQKENI. Here the CDR3 reads CASSLLPATGDKLSDTEAFF. CDR3 nucleotide sequence: TGTGCCAGCTCACTCCTCCCCGCAACAGGGGATAAGTTGTCGGACACTGAAGCTTTCTTT.

The rearrangement joins TRBV19 to TRBJ1-6; unclear D gene. CDR3 length equals 14 residues. Germline V gives CDR1 LNHDA, CDR2 SQIVND (reference sequence). V lost 4 bases, J lost 0 bases, and 4 bases lay in between. The DNA for the CDR3 is TGTGCCAGTAGTAGTCTCTCCTATAATTCACCCCTCCACTTT. It codes for CASSSLSYNSPLHF. The full variable domain, rest sourced from reference TRBV19 and TRBJ1-6, is DGGITQSPKYLFRKEGQNVTLSCEQNLNHDAMYWYRQDPGQGLRLIYYSQIVNDFQKGDIAEGYSVSREKKESFPLTVTSAQKNPTAFYLCASSSLSYNSPLHFGNGTRLTVT.

This chain connects TRBV14 to TRBJ1-2; no clear D. V was cut by 0 bases and J by 2 bases, with 4 bases left in between. Per the germline V gene, CDR1 is SGHDN and CDR2 is FVKESK. CDR3 length: 13 amino acids. DNA of the CDR3: TGTGCCAGCAGCCAAGATAAAAACTATGGCTACACCTTC. It encodes CASSQDKNYGYTF.

This clone turned up a few times. The rearrangement uses TRBV25-1 and TRBJ1-1, with D possibly being TRBD1 (5 bases). The CDR3 covers 13 residues. V dropped 7 bases and J dropped 7 bases, with 16 bases sitting between them. The germline V gene has CDR1 MGHDK and CDR2 SYGVNS. CDR3 coding DNA: TGTGCCAGCACCCCCCCCTGGGGGGATGAAGCTTTCTTT. Translated: CASTPPWGDEAFF.

The chain uses TRBV6-5 and TRBJ2-3; possibly TRBD1 for D (5 bases). Germline V gene lookup returns CDR1 MNHEY and CDR2 SVGAGI. V lost 6 bases and J lost 7, with 14 bases in between. CDR3 length: 13 residues. This chain's CDR3 is CASSLNGQYTQYF. DNA for the CDR3: TGTGCCAGCAGCTTGAACGGACAATATACGCAGTATTTT.

A few counts support this clone. V gene TRBV30 combines with J gene TRBJ1-1, with no clear D. Germline V gene data show CDR1 as GTSNPN and CDR2 as SVGIG (reference sequence). Trimming pared 2 bases from V and 1 base from J, leaving 8 bases between. This CDR3 contains 13 residues. CDR3 in amino acids: CAWSNQKNTEAFF. CDR3 in DNA: TGTGCCTGGAGTAACCAGAAGAACACTGAAGCTTTCTTT.

This sequence joins TRBV9 and TRBJ1-4, with TRBD1 matching over 11 bases. The CDR3 runs to 15 residues. With 3 bases clipped from V and 6 bases from J, the junction kept 4 bases outside the gene matches. The germline gives CDR1 SGDLS, CDR2 YYNGEE. In DNA form, the CDR3 reads TGTGCCAGCAGCGCCCCGGGACAGGGGGATGAAAAACTGTTTTTT. This sequence encodes CASSAPGQGDEKLFF.

This clone was picked up one time. Here the CDR3 DNA reads TGCAGCGTCCGCGGGGGGCGAGGCAATCAGCCCCAGCATTTT. It is translated as CSVRGGRGNQPQHF. The V and J genes are TRBV29-1 and TRBJ1-5; weak D call: TRBD1 (6 bases). The length of the CDR3 is 14 residues. V lost 6 bases, J lost 2 bases, and 14 bases lay in between. The germline V gene has CDR1 SQVTM and CDR2 ANQGSEA.

The genes are TRBV10-3 and TRBJ1-1; the match to TRBD1 covers 8 bases. The trim removed 5 bases at V and 8 bases at J, leaving 4 bases unmatched. This CDR3 is 12 amino acids long. Germline-derived CDR1 and CDR2 are ENHRY and SYGVKD. The CDR3 bases are TGTGCCATCAGTCGACAGGGGAAGGAAGCTTTCTTT. The encoded protein is CAISRQGKEAFF.

V usage is TRBV21-1 and J usage is TRBJ2-2; the tabulated D call, TRBD1, remains unverified against the DNA. TRBV21-1 is reported as a pseudogene. There are 17 residues in the CDR3. CDR3 residues: CASTLPKTDLNTGELFF. CDR3 coding DNA: TGTGCCAGCACTCTCCCCAAGACAGACCTGAACACCGGGGAGCTGTTTTTT.

This rearrangement joins TRBV2 to TRBJ1-4; 8 nucleotides agree with TRBD1. CDR1 is SNHLY, CDR2 FYNNEI, per germline. The ends lost 7 bases at V and 4 bases at J; junction bases unmatched: 8. The CDR3 has 15 residues. This chain's CDR3 is CASTQMGQDNEKLFF. In DNA form, the CDR3 reads TGTGCCAGCACCCAGATGGGACAGGATAATGAAAAACTGTTTTTT.

This sequence joins TRBV5-1 and TRBJ1-1; 7 bases agree with TRBD1. The junction had 9 bases not matched to a gene; V was cut back by 0 bases and J by 1 base. In germline, CDR1 is SGHRS, CDR2 YFSETQ. The CDR3 totals 17 residues. CDR3: CASSLEFVGTENTEAFF. For the CDR3, the DNA is TGCGCCAGCAGCTTGGAATTCGTCGGGACAGAGAACACTGAAGCTTTCTTT.

The chain combines TRBV15 with TRBJ2-3; 13 bases match TRBD2. The V and J ends lost 6 bases and 1 base, in that order; junction bases with no gene match: 7. The CDR3 spans 17 residues. Germline V gene sequence: CDR1 LNHNV, CDR2 YYDKDF (reference sequence). CDR3 region: CATSGLAGEVGTDTQYF. The DNA for the CDR3 is TGTGCCACCAGTGGACTAGCGGGGGAAGTTGGCACAGATACGCAGTATTTT.

This clone was seen a single time. The chain recombines TRBV13 with TRBJ2-5, with D tentatively TRBD2 (6 bases). CDR1 PRHDT and CDR2 FYEKMQ come from the germline V gene (reference sequence). The CDR3 loop spans 16 amino acids. The V end lost 1 base, the J end lost 3 bases, and 15 bases lay between the germline ends. Written as DNA, the CDR3 is TGTGCCAGCAGCTTAGAAGCGGGTGGTTGGGAAGAGACCCAGTACTTC. This gives the protein CASSLEAGGWEETQYF.

The chain combines TRBV7-9 with TRBJ2-5; 12 nucleotides match TRBD2. The V and J ends lost 5 bases and 9 bases, in that order; junction bases with no gene match: 4. Germline V CDR1 and CDR2: SEHNR, FQNEAQ (reference sequence). CDR3 size: 13 residues. The CDR3 here is CASSPGLAGPQYF. As DNA, the CDR3 is TGTGCCAGCAGCCCGGGACTAGCGGGCCCCCAGTACTTC.

This clone was counted once. The chain recombines TRBV28 with TRBJ1-3; D is uncertain. CDR3 length: 18 residues. The germline V gene encodes CDR1 MDHEN and CDR2 SYDVKM. The V end lost 5 bases, the J end lost 0 bases, and 20 bases lay between the germline ends. The CDR3 coding sequence is TGTGCCAGCAGTCCCCCTTCCCGGCGCGGCGTCTCTGGAAACACCATATATTTT. Protein: CASSPPSRRGVSGNTIYF.

In its sample, this clone was seen once. The V and J genes are TRBV6-1 and TRBJ1-1; 9 positions match TRBD1. Germline V CDR1 and CDR2: MNHNS, SASEGT. The J segment lost 5 bases and the V segment lost 5 bases, leaving 6 bases of the junction unmatched. The CDR3 sequence is 14 residues long. In DNA, the CDR3 is TGTGCCAGCAGTTGGACAGGGGACATGACTGAAGCTTTCTTT. Protein sequence: CASSWTGDMTEAFF.

The chain combines TRBV9 with TRBJ2-7; TRBD2 is a possible D gene (6 bases). CDR3 length equals 16 residues. Trimming left V 3 bases short and J 6 bases short, with 22 bases between. Germline V CDR1 and CDR2: SGDLS, YYNGEE. The DNA for the CDR3 is TGTGCCAGCAGCGCTGCCTCGGGAGACCCCACCCTCGAGCAGTACTTC. Encoded protein: CASSAASGDPTLEQYF. Drawing the rest from reference TRBV9 and TRBJ2-7, the complete variable domain is DSGVTQTPKHLITATGQRVTLRCSPRSGDLSVYWYQQSLDQGLQFLIQYYNGEERAKGNILERFSAQQFPDLHSELNLSSLELGDSALYFCASSAASGDPTLEQYFGPGTRLTVT.

The chain joins TRBV6-5 to TRBJ2-7; unclear D gene. CDR1 is MNHEY and CDR2 is SVGAGI in the germline V gene. The length of the CDR3 is 12 residues. The V and J ends lost 0 bases and 6 bases respectively, with 6 bases between them. The CDR3 nucleotides are TGTGCCAGCAGTTACTCGTCAGGCGAGCAGTACTTC. As protein: CASSYSSGEQYF.

The chain uses TRBV11-2 and TRBJ2-3; 7 bases line up with TRBD2. CDR3 length equals 16 residues. Germline values: CDR1 SGHAT, CDR2 FQNNGV. The trim removed 4 bases at V and 3 bases at J, leaving 10 bases unmatched. The DNA of the CDR3 is TGTGCCAGCAGCTCGACGTTCGGGGGGACGACAGATACGCAGTATTTT. Its translation: CASSSTFGGTTDTQYF.